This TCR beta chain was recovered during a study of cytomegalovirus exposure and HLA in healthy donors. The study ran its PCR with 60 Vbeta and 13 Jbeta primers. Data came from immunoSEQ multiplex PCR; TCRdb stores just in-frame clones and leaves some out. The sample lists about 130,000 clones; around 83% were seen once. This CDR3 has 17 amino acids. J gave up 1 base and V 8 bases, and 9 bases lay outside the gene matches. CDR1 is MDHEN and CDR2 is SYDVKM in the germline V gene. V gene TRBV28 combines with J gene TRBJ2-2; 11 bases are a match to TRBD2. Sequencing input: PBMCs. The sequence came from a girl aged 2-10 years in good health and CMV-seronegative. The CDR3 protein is CASDTFSGRGNTGELFF. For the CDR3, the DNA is TGTGCCAGCGATACCTTTAGCGGGAGGGGGAACACCGGGGAGCTGTTTTTT.